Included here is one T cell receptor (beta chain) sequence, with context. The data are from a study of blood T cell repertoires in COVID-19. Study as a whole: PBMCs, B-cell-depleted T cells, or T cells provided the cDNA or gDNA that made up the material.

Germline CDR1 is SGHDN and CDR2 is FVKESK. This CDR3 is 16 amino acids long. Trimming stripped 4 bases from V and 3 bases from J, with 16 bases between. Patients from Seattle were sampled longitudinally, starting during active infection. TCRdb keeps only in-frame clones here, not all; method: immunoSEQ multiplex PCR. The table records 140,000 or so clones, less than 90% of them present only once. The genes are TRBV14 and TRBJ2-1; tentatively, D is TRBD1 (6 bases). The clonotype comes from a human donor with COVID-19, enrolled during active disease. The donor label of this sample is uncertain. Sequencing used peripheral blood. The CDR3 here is CASSRPGPRGYNEQFF. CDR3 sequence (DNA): TGTGCCAGCAGCCGCCCCGGCCCCAGGGGCTACAATGAGCAGTTCTTC. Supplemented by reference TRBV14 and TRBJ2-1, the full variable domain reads EAGVTQFPSHSVIEKGQTVTLRCDPISGHDNLYWYRRVMGKEIKFLLHFVKESKQDESGMPNNRFLAERTGGTYSTLKVQPAELEDSGVYFCASSRPGPRGYNEQFFGPGTRLTVL.